Here is one T cell receptor beta chain with its context. No antigen is known for it. The data stem from a study of blood T cells in healthy people across ages. A second about 7 to 12 cycle PCR used barcoded and J-beta primers. Via MiXCR, TCRdb re-called the 5' RACE reads, giving one row per CDR3 protein. The table shows roughly 1,300,000 distinct CDR3 sequences, with 59% occurring only once. CDR3 length: 14 residues. Germline CDR1 is SGHNT and CDR2 is YENEEA. Trimming pared 6 bases from V and 2 bases from J, leaving 10 bases between. Study-wide findings and caveats: Long-lived donors exceeded aged donors in naive CD4+ cells and diversity.

This sequence was found in a man aged 18-30 years in good health. Sequencing was performed on blood. The chain links TRBV11-3 to TRBJ2-2; D may be TRBD2 (6 bases). This chain's CDR3 is CASRPGTNTGELFF. The CDR3 coding sequence is TGTGCCAGCAGACCCGGGACTAACACCGGGGAGCTGTTTTTT.